The entry that follows covers one T cell receptor beta chain sequence. This CDR3 has 16 residues. Per the germline V gene, CDR1 is LGHNA and CDR2 is YNFKEQ. The ends were cut back, 0 bases at V and 0 bases at J, with 8 bases in the middle. These data originate in a study of blood T cell repertoires in COVID-19. Sequenced by immunoSEQ multiplex PCR; TCRdb stores in-frame clones only, minus some. The data contain 23,000 or so clones, 90% to 95% of them singletons. What was sequenced was peripheral blood. This chain connects TRBV4-2 to TRBJ1-4; weak D call: TRBD1 (5 bases). The clonotype comes from a woman between 50 and 59 years old with active COVID-19. The CDR3 reads CASSQDGGATNEKLFF. In DNA, the CDR3 is TGTGCCAGCAGCCAAGATGGAGGGGCAACTAATGAAAAACTGTTTTTT.